The 18 T cell receptor beta chains below come from one sample, sequenced in a study of blood T cell repertoires in COVID-19 (dated by TCRdb to 2020 to 2021). Libraries were made using the immunoSEQ multiplex PCR assay. This immuneACCESS table, as held by TCRdb, lists in-frame sequences with V and J called but not all clones. Of the missing ones, under half trace to an unresolved V gene in checked studies; the others have no known cause. Present in this sample are approximately 170,000 clones, approximately 85% of which were seen just once. Roughly 2.7% of the sample belongs to the ten largest clones. Sequenced input: peripheral blood. The source is an elderly woman with COVID-19, enrolled during active disease.

J is TRBJ2-1 and V is TRBV5-4; TRBD1 is a possible D gene (5 bases). The CDR3 runs to 16 residues. Trimming pared 4 bases from V and 6 bases from J, leaving 20 bases between. The germline V gene has CDR1 SGHNT and CDR2 YYREEE (reference sequence). As DNA, the CDR3 is TGTGCCAGCAGCCGCCCTACTCAGTGGGGCCCCAATGAGCAGTTCTTC. This gives the protein CASSRPTQWGPNEQFF.

V gene TRBV7-2 combines with J gene TRBJ2-7; weak D call: TRBD2 (5 bases). The CDR3 contains 14 residues. The germline CDR1 and CDR2 sequences are SGHTA and FQGNSA. The ends were cut back, 5 bases at V and 5 bases at J, with 16 bases in the middle. CDR3 DNA sequence: TGTGCCAGCAGCCTCTTTAGCGCGGGCCACGAGCAGTACTTC. It specifies CASSLFSAGHEQYF.

The genes are TRBV10-3 and TRBJ2-6, with D possibly TRBD1 on 6 matching bases. Germline-derived CDR1 and CDR2 are ENHRY and SYGVKD. The CDR3 is 18 amino acids. V was shortened by 3 bases and J by 0 bases, with 15 bases between the two germline ends. CDR3 protein: CAISESQGLSSGANVLTF. The CDR3 DNA reads as TGTGCCATCAGTGAATCACAGGGCTTGAGCTCTGGGGCCAACGTCCTGACTTTC.

In its sample, this clone was seen once. V usage is TRBV27 and J usage is TRBJ2-3, with 8 nucleotides matching TRBD2. CDR1 MNHEY and CDR2 SMNVEV come from the germline V gene (reference sequence). The J segment lost 0 bases and the V segment lost 8 bases, leaving 1 base of the junction unmatched. The CDR3 has 13 amino acids. The CDR3 reads CASRGGSTDTQYF. The CDR3 DNA is TGTGCCAGCCGCGGGGGGAGCACAGATACGCAGTATTTT.

The chain couples TRBV27 to TRBJ2-7; unclear D gene. Trimming removed 3 bases from V and 3 bases from J, with 9 bases in between. Germline lookup yields CDR1 MNHEY and CDR2 SMNVEV (reference sequence). CDR3 length equals 13 residues. CDR3 sequence (DNA): TGTGCCAGCAGTTTTTCGGAGTTCTACGAGCAGTACTTC. Its translation is CASSFSEFYEQYF.

CDR3 in amino acids: CASSQEGGSLHF. DNA of the CDR3: TGTGCCAGCAGCCAAGAGGGGGGGTCTCTCCACTTT. The gene calls are TRBV3-1 (or the pseudogene TRBV3-2) and TRBJ1-6, with TRBD1 as a possible D gene (5 bases). Deletions cut 0 bases from V and 16 bases from J, with 10 bases between. Germline loops: CDR1 LGHDT, CDR2 YNNKEL (reference sequence). The CDR3 has 12 amino acids.

This chain joins TRBV4-2 and TRBJ2-3; 11 bases match TRBD2. V shed 4 bases and J 0 bases; nucleotides not matched to a gene: 6. The CDR3 is 17 residues long. Germline CDR1 and CDR2: LGHNA and YNFKEQ. CDR3 loop: CASSPGLAASSTDTQYF. CDR3 bases: TGTGCCAGCAGCCCGGGACTAGCGGCAAGCAGCACAGATACGCAGTATTTT.

This clone occurred a few times. CDR3 protein: CASSPRQGSSYEQYF. Here the CDR3 DNA reads TGTGCCAGCTCACCGCGACAGGGGAGCTCCTACGAGCAGTACTTC. The chain recombines TRBV18 with TRBJ2-7; 8 positions match TRBD1. Losses at the gene ends were 3 bases for V and 0 bases for J; bases not matched to a gene: 4. This CDR3 is built from 15 residues. Germline V gene lookup returns CDR1 KGHSH and CDR2 LQKENI.

This chain joins TRBV7-3 and TRBJ2-2; D remains unclear. Germline loops: CDR1 SGHTA, CDR2 FQGTGA. Trimming removed 2 bases from V and 1 base from J, with 11 bases in between. This CDR3 spans 16 amino acids. This CDR3 is CASSLFPVQNTGELFF. The CDR3 DNA follows: TGTGCCAGCAGCTTATTTCCAGTCCAGAACACCGGGGAGCTGTTTTTT.

The genes are TRBV11-3 and TRBJ2-1; the match to TRBD2 covers 12 bases. J gave up 10 bases and V 1 base, and 8 bases lay outside the gene matches. This CDR3 has 16 amino acids. Germline-derived CDR1 and CDR2 are SGHNT and YENEEA. CDR3 in amino acids: CASSLGLAGARGEQFF. CDR3 DNA sequence: TGTGCCAGCAGCTTAGGACTAGCGGGGGCCCGGGGGGAGCAGTTCTTC.

This chain uses TRBV24-1 with TRBJ2-1; D might be TRBD2 (6 bases). Germline V gives CDR1 KGHDR, CDR2 SFDVKD. V lost 5 bases to trimming and J lost 9 bases, with 19 bases between them. The CDR3 runs to 15 residues. CDR3 residues: CATSGEAGRQSEQFF. The CDR3 region has the DNA TGTGCCACCAGTGGGGAGGCGGGACGTCAGAGTGAGCAGTTCTTC.

This clone is a singleton in its sample. The chain combines TRBV10-2 with TRBJ2-5; 7 nucleotides agree with TRBD1. J gave up 3 bases and V 4 bases, and 2 bases lay outside the gene matches. Germline CDR1 and CDR2: WSHSY and SAAADI. The CDR3 runs to 13 residues. CDR3: CASSAGTEETQYF. The CDR3 DNA reads as TGCGCCAGCAGTGCCGGGACAGAAGAGACCCAGTACTTC.

The chain carries TRBV14 and TRBJ2-1, with TRBD2 matching over 9 bases. This CDR3 is 14 amino acids long. V lost 1 base to trimming and J lost 6 bases; unmatched junction nucleotides: 1. Germline CDR1 and CDR2: SGHDN and FVKESK. CDR3 sequence: CASSQASGANEQFF. The CDR3 coding sequence is TGTGCCAGCAGCCAAGCTAGCGGGGCCAATGAGCAGTTCTTC.

This rearrangement joins TRBV5-1 to TRBJ2-3; maybe TRBD2 (5 bases). Per the germline V gene, CDR1 is SGHRS and CDR2 is YFSETQ. Trimming pared 4 bases from V and 4 bases from J, leaving 13 bases between. The CDR3 has 14 residues. The CDR3 DNA reads TGCGCCAGCAGCCAAAGGCCGGGATCAGATACGCAGTATTTT. Protein sequence: CASSQRPGSDTQYF.

The V and J genes are TRBV3-1 (or the pseudogene TRBV3-2) and TRBJ1-1, with D possibly matching TRBD1 (6 bases). The CDR3 has 12 residues. The V gene lost 2 bases and the J gene lost 9 bases, with 10 bases spanning the gap. Germline lookup yields CDR1 LGHDT and CDR2 YNNKEL (reference sequence). CDR3 bases: TGTGCCAGCAGCCAACCCGGACAGAAAGCTTTCTTT. Its translation is CASSQPGQKAFF.

The chain has TRBV25-1 and TRBJ1-4; possible D gene TRBD1, 5 bases. Trimming left V 8 bases short and J 0 bases short, with 16 bases between. The CDR3 has 16 amino acids. Germline values: CDR1 MGHDK, CDR2 SYGVNS. The DNA of the CDR3 is TGTGCCAGCTCTAGATGGGGGGGGGCAACTAATGAAAAACTGTTTTTT. Protein product: CASSRWGGATNEKLFF.

The chain employs TRBV28 and TRBJ1-5, with 8 nucleotides matching TRBD1. Germline V gene sequence: CDR1 MDHEN, CDR2 SYDVKM. The CDR3 is 15 residues long. The V gene end was trimmed by 6 bases and the J gene end by 3 bases; junction bases not matched to a gene: 7. As DNA, the CDR3 is TGTGCCAGCAGATTGACAGGGGTCTACAATCAGCCCCAGCATTTT. It translates to CASRLTGVYNQPQHF.

V is TRBV5-4 and J is TRBJ2-5; 13 nucleotides match TRBD2. The V gene end was trimmed by 3 bases and the J gene end by 6 bases; junction bases not matched to a gene: 8. CDR3 length: 16 amino acids. From germline, CDR1 is SGHNT and CDR2 YYREEE (reference sequence). The CDR3 sequence is CASSSGLAGVTKTQYF. The CDR3 nucleotides are TGTGCCAGCAGCTCCGGACTAGCGGGAGTCACAAAGACCCAGTACTTC.